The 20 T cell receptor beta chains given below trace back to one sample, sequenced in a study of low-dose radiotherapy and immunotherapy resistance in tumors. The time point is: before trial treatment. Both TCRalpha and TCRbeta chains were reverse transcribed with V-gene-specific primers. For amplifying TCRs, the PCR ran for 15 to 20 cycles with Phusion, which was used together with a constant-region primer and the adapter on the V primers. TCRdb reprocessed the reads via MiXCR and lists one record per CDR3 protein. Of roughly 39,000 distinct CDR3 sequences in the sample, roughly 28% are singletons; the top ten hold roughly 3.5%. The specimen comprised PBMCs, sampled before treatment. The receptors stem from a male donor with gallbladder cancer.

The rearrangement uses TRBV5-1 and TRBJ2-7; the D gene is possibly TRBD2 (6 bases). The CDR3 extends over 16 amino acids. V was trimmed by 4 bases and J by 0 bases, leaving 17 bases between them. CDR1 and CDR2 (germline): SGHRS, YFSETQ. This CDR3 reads CASSTEAGTSSYEQYF. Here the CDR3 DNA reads TGCGCCAGCAGCACCGAGGCGGGAACCAGCTCCTACGAGCAGTACTTC.

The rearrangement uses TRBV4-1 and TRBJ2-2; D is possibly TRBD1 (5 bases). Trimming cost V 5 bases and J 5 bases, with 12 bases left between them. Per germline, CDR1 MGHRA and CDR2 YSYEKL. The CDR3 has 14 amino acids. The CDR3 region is CASSIYQGTGELFF. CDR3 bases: TGCGCCAGCAGCATTTATCAGGGAACCGGGGAGCTGTTTTTT.

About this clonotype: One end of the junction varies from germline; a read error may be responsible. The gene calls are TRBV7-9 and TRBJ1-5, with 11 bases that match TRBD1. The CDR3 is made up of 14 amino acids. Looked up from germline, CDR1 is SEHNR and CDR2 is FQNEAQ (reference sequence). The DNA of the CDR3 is TGTGTCAGCAGCCGAGGGACAGGGGGACAGCCCCAGCATTTT. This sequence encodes CVSSRGTGGQPQHF.

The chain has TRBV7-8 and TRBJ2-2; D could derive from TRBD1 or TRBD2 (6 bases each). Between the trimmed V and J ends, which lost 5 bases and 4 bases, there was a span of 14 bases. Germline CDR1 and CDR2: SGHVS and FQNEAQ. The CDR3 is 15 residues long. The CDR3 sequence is CASSPAGGTTGELFF. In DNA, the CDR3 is TGTGCCAGCAGCCCCGCCGGGGGCACCACCGGGGAGCTGTTTTTT.

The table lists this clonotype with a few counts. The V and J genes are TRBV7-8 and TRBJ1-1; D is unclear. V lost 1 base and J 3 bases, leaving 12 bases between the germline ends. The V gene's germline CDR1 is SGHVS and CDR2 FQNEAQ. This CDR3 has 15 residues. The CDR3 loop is CASSLGRVPDTEAFF. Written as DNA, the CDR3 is TGTGCCAGCAGCTTAGGCCGGGTTCCAGACACTGAAGCTTTCTTT.

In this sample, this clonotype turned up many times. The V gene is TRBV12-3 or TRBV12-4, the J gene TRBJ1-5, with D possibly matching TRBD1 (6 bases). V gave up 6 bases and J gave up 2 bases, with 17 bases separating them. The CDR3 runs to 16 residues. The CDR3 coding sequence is TGTGCCAGCAGCCACACCCGGCGGGGGCGCAATCAGCCCCAGCATTTT. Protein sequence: CASSHTRRGRNQPQHF.

The CDR3 sequence is CASSKRGSGDSNQPQHF. The CDR3 DNA follows: TGTGCCAGCAGCAAAAGAGGGTCCGGAGATAGCAATCAGCCCCAGCATTTT. The rearrangement links TRBV21-1 to TRBJ1-5. TRBV21-1 counts as a pseudogene. The CDR3 is 17 amino acids.

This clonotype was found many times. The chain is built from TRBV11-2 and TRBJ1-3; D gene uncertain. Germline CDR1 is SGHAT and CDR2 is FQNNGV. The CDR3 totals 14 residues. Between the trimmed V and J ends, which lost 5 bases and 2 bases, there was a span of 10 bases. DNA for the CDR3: TGTGCCAGCAGCATCTCGACACCTGGAAACACCATATATTTT. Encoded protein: CASSISTPGNTIYF.

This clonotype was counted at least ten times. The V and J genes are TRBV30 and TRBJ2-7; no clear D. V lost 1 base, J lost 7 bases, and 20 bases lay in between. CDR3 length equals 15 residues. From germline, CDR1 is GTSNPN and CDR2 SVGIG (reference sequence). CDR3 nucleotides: TGTGCCTGGAGTGGGCCTCGAGTGGCGGTTCGGGAGCAGTACTTC. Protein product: CAWSGPRVAVREQYF. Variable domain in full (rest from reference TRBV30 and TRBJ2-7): SQTIHQWPATLVQPVGSPLSLECTVEGTSNPNLYWYRQAAGRGLQLLFYSVGIGQISSEVPQNLSASRPQDRQFILSSKKLLLSDSGFYLCAWSGPRVAVREQYFGPGTRLTVT.

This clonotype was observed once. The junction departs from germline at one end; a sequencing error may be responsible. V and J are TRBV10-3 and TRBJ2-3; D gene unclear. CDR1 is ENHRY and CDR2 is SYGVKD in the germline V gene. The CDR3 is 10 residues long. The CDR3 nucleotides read TGTGCCGTCAGCACAGATACGCAGTATTTT. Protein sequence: CAVSTDTQYF.

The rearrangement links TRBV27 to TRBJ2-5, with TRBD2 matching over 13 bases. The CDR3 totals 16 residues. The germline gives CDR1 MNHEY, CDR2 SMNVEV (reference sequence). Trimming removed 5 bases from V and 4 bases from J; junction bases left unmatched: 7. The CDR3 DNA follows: TGTGCCAGCAGTCCCGGACTAGCGGGAGAAAGAGAGACCCAGTACTTC. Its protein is CASSPGLAGERETQYF.

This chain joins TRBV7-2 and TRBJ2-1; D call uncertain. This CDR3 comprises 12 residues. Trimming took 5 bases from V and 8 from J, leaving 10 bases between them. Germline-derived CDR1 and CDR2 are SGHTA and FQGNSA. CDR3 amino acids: CASSLGSDEQFF. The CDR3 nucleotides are TGTGCCAGCAGCCTTGGCTCCGATGAGCAGTTCTTC.

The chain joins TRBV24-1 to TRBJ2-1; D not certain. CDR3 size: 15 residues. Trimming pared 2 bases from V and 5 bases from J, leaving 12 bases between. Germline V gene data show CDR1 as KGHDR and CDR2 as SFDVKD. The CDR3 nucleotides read TGTGCCACCAGTGATTCATCAGGACCTGACAATGAGCAGTTCTTC. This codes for CATSDSSGPDNEQFF.

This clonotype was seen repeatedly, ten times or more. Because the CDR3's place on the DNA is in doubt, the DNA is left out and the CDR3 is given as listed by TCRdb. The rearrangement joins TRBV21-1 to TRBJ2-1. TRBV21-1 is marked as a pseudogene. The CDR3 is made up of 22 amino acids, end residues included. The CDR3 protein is CASSACTALYFCASSKYLEQFF.

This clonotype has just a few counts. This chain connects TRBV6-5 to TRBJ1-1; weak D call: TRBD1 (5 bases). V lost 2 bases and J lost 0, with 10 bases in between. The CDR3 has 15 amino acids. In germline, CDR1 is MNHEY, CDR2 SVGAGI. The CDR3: CASSYDRAMNTEAFF. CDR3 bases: TGTGCCAGCAGTTACGACAGAGCCATGAACACTGAAGCTTTCTTT.

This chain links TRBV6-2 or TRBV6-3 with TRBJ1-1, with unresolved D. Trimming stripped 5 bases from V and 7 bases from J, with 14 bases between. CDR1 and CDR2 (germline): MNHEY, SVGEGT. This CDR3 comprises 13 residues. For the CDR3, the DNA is TGTGCCAGCAGTCGCCTTGGACGGCTTGAAGCTTTCTTT. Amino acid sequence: CASSRLGRLEAFF.

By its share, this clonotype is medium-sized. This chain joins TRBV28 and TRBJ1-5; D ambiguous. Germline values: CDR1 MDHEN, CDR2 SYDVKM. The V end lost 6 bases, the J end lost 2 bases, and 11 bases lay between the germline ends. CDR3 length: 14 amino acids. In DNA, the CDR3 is TGTGCCAGCAGAGGTATGCTGGGCAATCAGCCCCAGCATTTT. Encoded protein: CASRGMLGNQPQHF.

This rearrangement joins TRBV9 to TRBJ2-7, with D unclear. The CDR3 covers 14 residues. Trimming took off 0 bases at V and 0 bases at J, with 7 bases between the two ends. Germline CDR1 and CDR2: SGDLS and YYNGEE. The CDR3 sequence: CASSVAVNSYEQYF. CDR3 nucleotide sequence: TGTGCCAGCAGCGTAGCAGTAAACTCCTACGAGCAGTACTTC.

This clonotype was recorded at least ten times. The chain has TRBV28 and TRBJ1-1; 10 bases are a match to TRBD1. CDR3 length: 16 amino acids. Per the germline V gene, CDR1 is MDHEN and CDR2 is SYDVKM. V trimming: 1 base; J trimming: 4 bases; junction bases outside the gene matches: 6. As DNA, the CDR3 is TGTGCCAGCAGTTTATCGACTAGGACAGGGGGCACTGAAGCTTTCTTT. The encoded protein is CASSLSTRTGGTEAFF.

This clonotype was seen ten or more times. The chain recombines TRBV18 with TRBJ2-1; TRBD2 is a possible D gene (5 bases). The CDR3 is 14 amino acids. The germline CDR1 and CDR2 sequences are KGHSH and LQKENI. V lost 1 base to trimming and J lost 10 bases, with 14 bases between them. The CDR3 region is CASSPLAGEGEQFF. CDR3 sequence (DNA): TGTGCCAGCTCACCACTCGCAGGCGAGGGCGAGCAGTTCTTC.